Shown below are 13 T cell receptor beta chains from a single sample sequenced in a study of shared clonotypes between healthy human individuals. Clones were read by immunoSEQ multiplex PCR, and TCRdb kept only the in-frame ones, dropping some. Of approximately 500,000 clones in the sample, 96% were seen once. Sequencing was carried out using naive CD4+ T cells sorted from blood. Subset meaning: CD45RA+ positively selected. Receptors originate from a woman in her 30s in good health.

This clone was seen once. The genes are TRBV27 and TRBJ1-5; D is possibly TRBD1 (5 bases). V lost 3 bases and J 5 bases, leaving 14 bases between the germline ends. The germline V gene encodes CDR1 MNHEY and CDR2 SMNVEV (reference sequence). The CDR3 extends over 15 amino acids. The CDR3 sequence is CASSFGSGRHQPQHF. DNA of the CDR3: TGTGCCAGCAGTTTTGGGTCAGGGAGGCATCAGCCCCAGCATTTT.

This chain links TRBV14 with TRBJ1-6; D is unresolved. Germline lookup yields CDR1 SGHDN and CDR2 FVKESK. Between the trimmed V and J ends, which lost 5 bases and 10 bases, there was a span of 12 bases. The CDR3 extends over 13 amino acids. DNA of the CDR3: TGTGCCAGCAGCGCGAGCCGAGAATCACCCCTCCACTTT. Its translation: CASSASRESPLHF.

This chain links TRBV7-9 with TRBJ1-2; TRBD1 might be the D (6 bases). V was clipped by 5 bases and J by 3 bases, with 22 bases between them. Germline values: CDR1 SEHNR, CDR2 FQNEAQ (reference sequence). This CDR3 contains 17 residues. The CDR3 region has the DNA TGTGCCAGCAGCAAAGAGAGGGTTCGGGGGCCCCACTATGGCTACACCTTC. This encodes CASSKERVRGPHYGYTF.

The chain couples TRBV7-9 to TRBJ2-1; 9 bases agree with TRBD2. J gave up 4 bases and V 5 bases, and 15 bases lay outside the gene matches. Looked up from germline, CDR1 is SEHNR and CDR2 is FQNEAQ (reference sequence). The CDR3 is 18 amino acids. Written as DNA, the CDR3 is TGTGCCAGCAGCCACAGTAGCGGGAGCTTTGAAACATACAATGAGCAGTTCTTC. This translates into CASSHSSGSFETYNEQFF.

The chain joins TRBV7-9 to TRBJ1-1; D may be TRBD1 (5 bases). The V and J ends lost 7 bases and 6 bases respectively, with 15 bases between them. This CDR3 contains 13 residues. Looked up from germline, CDR1 is SEHNR and CDR2 is FQNEAQ (reference sequence). The CDR3 nucleotides read TGTGCCAGCACCTCCCCGGGGGACGCTGAAGCTTTCTTT. Translating gives CASTSPGDAEAFF.

This clone was seen just once. The chain employs TRBV14 and TRBJ2-7; D is unclear. Trimming removed 4 bases from V and 4 bases from J, with 17 bases in between. There are 15 residues in the CDR3. In germline, CDR1 is SGHDN, CDR2 FVKESK. The CDR3 is CASSPPQAHPYEQYF. CDR3 DNA sequence: TGTGCCAGCAGCCCCCCGCAGGCTCACCCGTACGAGCAGTACTTC.

The rearrangement links TRBV11-2 to TRBJ2-3, with D hard to call. This CDR3 has 16 residues. Germline loops: CDR1 SGHAT, CDR2 FQNNGV. V lost 3 bases to trimming and J lost 0 bases, with 13 bases between them. The chain's CDR3 is CASSFLLGPSTDTQYF. The CDR3 nucleotides read TGTGCCAGCAGCTTCTTATTAGGGCCTAGCACAGATACGCAGTATTTT. The entire variable domain, with the rest obtained from reference TRBV11-2 and TRBJ2-3, is as follows: EAGVAQSPRYKIIEKRQSVAFWCNPISGHATLYWYQQILGQGPKLLIQFQNNGVVDDSQLPKDRFSAERLKGVDSTLKIQPAKLEDSAVYLCASSFLLGPSTDTQYFGPGTRLTVL.

This clone occurred a few times. The DNA for the CDR3 is TGTGCCAGCAGTTCCCAAACAGGGCGTATCGAGTACTTC. Protein product: CASSSQTGRIEYF. The gene calls are TRBV6-5 and TRBJ2-5, with a tentative D call TRBD1 (6 bases). CDR1 and CDR2 from the germline V gene are MNHEY and SVGAGI. The CDR3 has 13 residues. Trimming took 4 bases from V and 12 from J, leaving 18 bases between them.

This chain uses TRBV2 with TRBJ1-3, with 7 bases identical to TRBD1. Germline CDR1 and CDR2: SNHLY and FYNNEI. The V segment lost 7 bases and the J segment 1 base; nucleotides outside the gene matches: 10. This CDR3 is built from 16 residues. In nucleotides, the CDR3 is TGTGCCAGCACGACAGGGAACCGCCGGTCTGGAAACACCATATATTTT. Protein product: CASTTGNRRSGNTIYF.

The J gene is TRBJ2-7, the V gene TRBV11-3, with 10 bases aligning to TRBD1. V lost 5 bases, J lost 1 base, and 5 bases stayed unmatched. In germline, CDR1 is SGHNT, CDR2 YENEEA. This CDR3 comprises 15 residues. DNA for the CDR3: TGTGCCAGCAGCCTCGGGACAGGGGTATCCTACGAGCAGTACTTC. It specifies CASSLGTGVSYEQYF. The full variable domain, with the rest looked up from reference TRBV11-3 and TRBJ2-7, is EAGVVQSPRYKIIEKKQPVAFWCNPISGHNTLYWYLQNLGQGPELLIRYENEEAVDDSQLPKDRFSAERLKGVDSTLKIQPAELGDSAVYLCASSLGTGVSYEQYFGPGTRLTVT.

The V and J genes are TRBV15 and TRBJ1-2, with D hard to call. This CDR3 contains 14 residues. V lost 0 bases and J 1 base, leaving 6 bases between the germline ends. Germline-derived CDR1 and CDR2 are LNHNV and YYDKDF (reference sequence). The CDR3 sequence: CATSRDYGNYGYTF. The CDR3 DNA is TGTGCCACCAGCAGAGATTATGGTAACTATGGCTACACCTTC.

This rearrangement joins TRBV4-1 to TRBJ2-3; perhaps TRBD2 as D (6 bases). Germline CDR1 reads MGHRA; CDR2 reads YSYEKL. V lost 0 bases and J 2 bases, leaving 9 bases between the germline ends. The CDR3 contains 15 residues. The DNA for the CDR3 is TGCGCCAGCAGCCAAGAGGGCGGGACCACAGATACGCAGTATTTT. Its translation is CASSQEGGTTDTQYF.

The chain joins TRBV18 to TRBJ2-7; D remains ambiguous. Trimming shortened V by 2 bases and J by 0 bases, and 8 bases separated the two germline ends. The CDR3 spans 14 residues. Germline CDR1 and CDR2: KGHSH and LQKENI. The CDR3 is CASSPVGGSYEQYF. The CDR3 coding sequence is TGTGCCAGCTCACCAGTCGGCGGCTCCTACGAGCAGTACTTC.